This TCR beta chain was identified in a study of shared clonotypes between healthy human individuals. Each PCR replicate from the sorted subsets contained 200 to 250 ng DNA, which is tens of thousands of T cell genomes. The data were produced by immunoSEQ multiplex PCR, yet TCRdb's version contains in-frame clones alone and is incomplete. The sample includes some 1.1 million clones, 60% to 85% of them seen just once. The CDR3 length is 15 residues. Per germline, CDR1 MDHEN and CDR2 SYDVKM. Between the trimmed V and J ends, which lost 6 bases and 3 bases, there was a span of 14 bases. Donors, healthy HIV-negative adults, lacked recent acute infections or vaccinations.

Sequenced material: memory CD4+ T cells from PBMCs. The subset was: CD45RA-negative fraction. V gene TRBV28 combines with J gene TRBJ2-2; D unresolved. This TCR was sampled from a man aged 18 to 30 in good health. Some clones in this sample may be carry-over from other donors' samples. Written as DNA, the CDR3 is TGTGCCAGCAGCCTACTTGCCCGGGACACCGGGGAGCTGTTTTTT. Translated: CASSLLARDTGELFF.